A single sample is the source of the 15 T cell receptor beta chains below, sequenced in a study of cytomegalovirus exposure and HLA in healthy donors. The PCR ran on 60 Vbeta and 13 Jbeta primers. Clones were read by immunoSEQ multiplex PCR, and TCRdb kept only the in-frame ones, dropping some. The repertoire holds over 100,000 clones, with approximately 70% as singletons. Sequencing input: PBMCs. Every receptor here comes from a man aged 25-45 years in good health and CMV-seropositive.

This chain's CDR3 is CASSDRPWSNKDTQYF. The CDR3 bases are TGTGCCAGCAGCGATCGGCCTTGGAGTAACAAAGATACGCAGTATTTT. The chain recombines TRBV11-3 with TRBJ2-3; D unresolved. Germline V gene data show CDR1 as SGHNT and CDR2 as YENEEA. This CDR3 has 16 amino acids. V lost 5 bases, J lost 5 bases, and 20 bases lay in between. The variable domain in full, completed from reference TRBV11-3 and TRBJ2-3, reads EAGVVQSPRYKIIEKKQPVAFWCNPISGHNTLYWYLQNLGQGPELLIRYENEEAVDDSQLPKDRFSAERLKGVDSTLKIQPAELGDSAVYLCASSDRPWSNKDTQYFGPGTRLTVL.

The chain has TRBV4-1 and TRBJ2-1; 7 bases match TRBD1. This CDR3 has 18 amino acids. Trimming took 6 bases from V and 3 from J; bases not matched to a gene: 17. Germline CDR1 is MGHRA and CDR2 is YSYEKL. In DNA, the CDR3 is TGCGCCAGCAGTCACGTGAGGGGGCAGGGGGTGGACTACAATGAGCAGTTCTTC. As protein: CASSHVRGQGVDYNEQFF.

The genes are TRBV6-1 and TRBJ1-6, with D possibly matching TRBD1 (5 bases). CDR1 MNHNS and CDR2 SASEGT come from the germline V gene. This CDR3 comprises 14 residues. Trimming took 8 bases from V and 5 from J, leaving 13 bases between them. The CDR3 DNA is TGTGCCAGCGTACGGGGGGTTGATAATTCACCCCTCCACTTT. Translating gives CASVRGVDNSPLHF.

The rearrangement links TRBV11-3 to TRBJ2-3; possible D gene TRBD1, 5 bases. The CDR3 contains 16 residues. CDR1 is SGHNT and CDR2 is YENEEA in the germline V gene. V was clipped by 4 bases and J by 0 bases, with 14 bases between them. The CDR3 DNA reads as TGTGCCAGCAGCTCTCCCCTGACAGCTAGCACAGATACGCAGTATTTT. Translating gives CASSSPLTASTDTQYF.

The chain has TRBV29-1 and TRBJ1-5; 8 bases are a match to TRBD1. CDR3 length: 13 residues. Trimming took 7 bases from V and 0 from J; bases not matched to a gene: 2. CDR1 and CDR2 from the germline V gene are SQVTM and ANQGSEA. CDR3 coding DNA: TGCAGCGCTGGACAGGGTAGCAATCAGCCCCAGCATTTT. Amino acid sequence: CSAGQGSNQPQHF.

This clone was observed a few times. This chain joins TRBV5-1 and TRBJ2-4, with 11 bases fitting TRBD2. The germline gives CDR1 SGHRS, CDR2 YFSETQ. V shed 0 bases and J 2 bases; nucleotides not matched to a gene: 10. The CDR3 is 19 residues long. Here the CDR3 DNA reads TGCGCCAGCAGCTTGGAGGGTAGCGGGGGGGCCGGATCCAAAAACATTCAGTACTTC. Amino acid sequence: CASSLEGSGGAGSKNIQYF.

About this clone: The sample has other DNA sequences that encode this CDR3 too. The chain couples TRBV9 to TRBJ2-3; D might be TRBD1 (5 bases). The CDR3 has 15 amino acids. The ends were cut back, 0 bases at V and 8 bases at J, with 16 bases in the middle. CDR1 and CDR2 (germline): SGDLS, YYNGEE. DNA of the CDR3: TGTGCCAGCAGCGTAGAGCAGGGTGGTTTAGGTACGCAGTATTTT. As protein: CASSVEQGGLGTQYF.

The chain employs TRBV2 and TRBJ2-3, with 10 bases identical to TRBD2. V shed 6 bases and J 1 base; nucleotides not matched to a gene: 4. The CDR3 runs 15 residues. The V gene's germline CDR1 is SNHLY and CDR2 FYNNEI. This CDR3 reads CASSALAGGTDTQYF. The DNA of the CDR3 is TGTGCCAGCAGCGCGCTAGCGGGGGGCACAGATACGCAGTATTTT.

V usage is TRBV7-9 and J usage is TRBJ2-1, with 11 positions matching TRBD2. The J segment lost 6 bases and the V segment lost 0 bases, leaving 13 bases of the junction unmatched. The length of the CDR3 is 19 residues. Germline CDR1 reads SEHNR; CDR2 reads FQNEAQ (reference sequence). CDR3 amino acids: CASSLARFSGRARGNEQFF. DNA of the CDR3: TGTGCCAGCAGCTTAGCGCGTTTTAGCGGGAGGGCGCGAGGCAATGAGCAGTTCTTC.

The chain recombines TRBV6-6 with TRBJ2-3; TRBD2 matches 8 bases. After removal of 7 bases from V and 6 bases from J, the junction contained 6 bases not matched to a gene. Per germline, CDR1 MNHNY and CDR2 SVGAGI (reference sequence). CDR3 length: 13 residues. The CDR3 sequence is CASNGLAGDTQYF. CDR3 sequence (DNA): TGTGCCAGCAATGGACTAGCAGGGGATACGCAGTATTTT.

The chain carries TRBV5-1 and TRBJ1-3; the D is unclear. Germline V gene lookup returns CDR1 SGHRS and CDR2 YFSETQ. CDR3 length: 16 amino acids. Deletions cut 4 bases from V and 0 bases from J, with 14 bases between. CDR3: CASSPGLGDSGNTIYF. CDR3 nucleotides: TGCGCCAGCAGCCCCGGCCTCGGGGACTCTGGAAACACCATATATTTT. Full variable domain (missing parts from reference TRBV5-1 and TRBJ1-3): KAGVTQTPRYLIKTRGQQVTLSCSPISGHRSVSWYQQTPGQGLQFLFEYFSETQRNKGNFPGRFSGRQFSNSRSEMNVSTLELGDSALYLCASSPGLGDSGNTIYFGEGSWLTVV.

J is TRBJ1-1 and V is TRBV5-6; 7 nucleotides agree with TRBD1. CDR3 length: 15 residues. V lost 2 bases and J lost 1; bases outside the gene matches: 5. CDR1 SGHDT and CDR2 YYEEEE come from the germline V gene. CDR3 coding DNA: TGTGCCAGCAGCTTTTACAGGGGTTGGAACACTGAAGCTTTCTTT. Its translation is CASSFYRGWNTEAFF.

The chain links TRBV5-1 to TRBJ1-1; D gene unclear. Germline V gene sequence: CDR1 SGHRS, CDR2 YFSETQ. Trimming removed 3 bases from V and 7 bases from J, with 10 bases in between. The CDR3 spans 12 residues. This chain's CDR3 is CASSSGIHEAFF. Here the CDR3 DNA reads TGCGCCAGCAGCTCCGGGATCCATGAAGCTTTCTTT.

To note about this clone: The junction shows a germline mismatch at one end, possibly a read error. The chain is built from TRBV7-7 and TRBJ2-5, with 7 bases aligning to TRBD1. The CDR3 consists of 11 residues. The V gene's germline CDR1 is SSHAT and CDR2 FNYEAQ (reference sequence). The CDR3 is CASSYRGLEYF. CDR3 coding DNA: TGTGCTAGCAGTTACAGGGGTTTAGAGTACTTC.

The CDR3 nucleotides read TGTGCCAGCAGTTTAGGTAGCGGGAGGGCCAGCTCCTACAATGAGCAGTTCTTC. It yields the protein CASSLGSGRASSYNEQFF. The chain carries TRBV27 and TRBJ2-1, with 11 bases fitting TRBD2. The CDR3 covers 18 residues. The germline gives CDR1 MNHEY, CDR2 SMNVEV (reference sequence). After removal of 2 bases from V and 0 bases from J, the junction contained 6 bases not matched to a gene.